The 9 T cell receptor beta chains reported below all come from one sample, sequenced in a study of OX40 agonist ivuxolimab in advanced cancers. Sequencing used immunoSEQ multiplex PCR; TCRdb keeps in-frame clones, though not all of them. The profile shows about 48,000 clones, nearly 85% of them singletons. The sequencing used CD4+ or CD8+ T cells sorted from blood, collected in a trial of the OX40 agonist ivuxolimab. The receptors stem from an adult with an advanced solid tumor such as melanoma, head and neck, liver or kidney cancer.

This CDR3 reads CASSIPGRGYTF. The DNA for the CDR3 is TGTGCCAGTAGTATCCCGGGACGAGGCTACACCTTC. This chain uses TRBV19 with TRBJ1-2, with a tentative D call TRBD1 (5 bases). This CDR3 has 12 amino acids. Germline loops: CDR1 LNHDA, CDR2 SQIVND (reference sequence). V was cut by 3 bases and J by 8 bases, with 10 bases left in between.

The genes are TRBV5-1 and TRBJ1-2, with D possibly matching TRBD1 (6 bases). CDR3 size: 14 residues. The germline CDR1 and CDR2 sequences are SGHRS and YFSETQ. V lost 4 bases to trimming and J lost 3 bases, with 13 bases between them. The CDR3 DNA sequence: TGCGCCAGCAGCATAACCCCAGGGGACTATGGCTACACCTTC. It yields the protein CASSITPGDYGYTF.

The chain employs TRBV5-4 and TRBJ2-3, with TRBD2 as a possible D gene (6 bases). The CDR3 length is 15 residues. Germline V CDR1 and CDR2: SGHNT, YYREEE (reference sequence). The ends were cut back, 0 bases at V and 1 base at J, with 9 bases in the middle. The CDR3: CASSLGGAGTDTQYF. In DNA form, the CDR3 reads TGTGCCAGCAGCTTGGGCGGGGCCGGCACAGATACGCAGTATTTT.

This chain links TRBV10-1 with TRBJ2-3, with D possibly matching TRBD1 (6 bases). This CDR3 contains 15 residues. The germline CDR1 and CDR2 sequences are WNHNN and SYGVQD (reference sequence). V lost 6 bases, J lost 2 bases, and 15 bases lay in between. Written as DNA, the CDR3 is TGCGCCAGCAGCCAGAGGGGGTCCCCCACAGATACGCAGTATTTT. Amino acid sequence: CASSQRGSPTDTQYF.

The J gene is TRBJ1-5, the V gene TRBV7-2, with unresolved D. The CDR3 loop spans 16 amino acids. Germline assignment: CDR1 SGHTA and CDR2 FQGNSA. Deletions cut 5 bases from V and 7 bases from J, with 21 bases between. The CDR3 nucleotides read TGTGCCAGCAGCGATTTTGGGGTGGGAACCGGCCAGCCCCAGCATTTT. It yields the protein CASSDFGVGTGQPQHF. Full variable domain (remainder filled in from reference TRBV7-2 and TRBJ1-5): GAGVSQSPSNKVTEKGKDVELRCDPISGHTALYWYRQSLGQGLEFLIYFQGNSAPDKSGLPSDRFSAERTGGSVSTLTIQRTQQEDSAVYLCASSDFGVGTGQPQHFGDGTRLSIL.

The V and J genes are TRBV5-5 and TRBJ2-7; TRBD1 agrees at 9 bases. The length of the CDR3 is 15 residues. The germline gives CDR1 SGHKS, CDR2 YYEKEE (reference sequence). Trimming took 3 bases from V and 2 from J; bases not matched to a gene: 6. The chain's CDR3 is CASSYTTGGAYEQYF. The CDR3 bases are TGTGCCAGCAGCTATACGACAGGGGGGGCCTACGAGCAGTACTTC.

With respect to this clone: A read error may account for a junction end that differs from germline. The J gene is TRBJ2-5, the V gene TRBV5-1, with D perhaps TRBD2 (5 bases). This CDR3 spans 14 amino acids. In germline, CDR1 is SGHRS, CDR2 YFSETQ. DNA of the CDR3: TGCACCAGCAGCGCTAGATTTGAGGGAGAGACCCAGTACTTC. Amino acids: CTSSARFEGETQYF.

Only a few counts were recorded for this clone. The rearrangement uses TRBV19 and TRBJ2-7, with 10 bases that match TRBD2. CDR1 is LNHDA and CDR2 is SQIVND in the germline V gene (reference sequence). This CDR3 contains 16 residues. V shed 1 base, J shed 7 bases, and the junction held 10 bases outside the gene matches. The CDR3 region has the DNA TGTGCCAGTAGTATAGGGCAACTAGCGGGGTCCGGTGAGCAGTACTTC. It is translated as CASSIGQLAGSGEQYF.

The chain has TRBV28 and TRBJ1-1; D gene uncertain. V lost 4 bases, J lost 3 bases, and 12 bases lay in between. CDR1 and CDR2 from the germline V gene are MDHEN and SYDVKM. The CDR3 is made up of 14 amino acids. This CDR3 reads CASSSPGGYTEAFF. CDR3 nucleotides: TGTGCCAGCAGTTCTCCGGGAGGCTACACTGAAGCTTTCTTT.